Following are 24 T cell receptor beta chains from one sample sequenced in a study of T cell repertoires in cytomegalovirus infection. In TCRdb, the reads were re-called with MiXCR into one record per CDR3 protein. The table has more than 400,000 distinct CDR3 sequences, approximately 26% seen once. Sequences were obtained from PBMCs. The receptors stem from a human donor in good health (CMV status not recorded). Some clones in this sample may be carry-over from other donors' samples.

This chain uses TRBV6-1 with TRBJ2-5; TRBD1 agrees at 10 bases. CDR3 length equals 14 residues. Germline CDR1 is MNHNS and CDR2 is SASEGT. V lost 6 bases, J lost 3 bases, and 4 bases stayed unmatched. As DNA, the CDR3 is TGTGCCAGCAGGGAGACAGGGGGCAAAGAGACCCAGTACTTC. This codes for CASRETGGKETQYF.

This clonotype occurred many times. The chain combines TRBV7-2 with TRBJ2-7; D possibly uses TRBD1 or TRBD2 (5 bases each). V lost 1 base to trimming and J lost 2 bases, with 12 bases between them. The CDR3 covers 15 residues. Germline CDR1 and CDR2: SGHTA and FQGNSA. The CDR3 DNA follows: TGTGCCAGCAGCTTAGAAGGGACGGTCCCCTACGAGCAGTACTTC. Translated: CASSLEGTVPYEQYF.

This clonotype was seen more than once but under ten times. The rearrangement links TRBV7-8 to TRBJ2-1; TRBD2 is a possible D gene (6 bases). The CDR3 consists of 15 residues. Germline V lookup: CDR1 SGHVS, CDR2 FQNEAQ. V was shortened by 5 bases and J by 4 bases, with 15 bases between the two germline ends. CDR3 amino acids: CASSRRAGPYNEQFF. Here the CDR3 DNA reads TGTGCCAGCAGCCGCAGGGCGGGACCTTACAATGAGCAGTTCTTC.

The chain uses TRBV6-2 or TRBV6-3 and TRBJ2-7; D unclear. Germline V gene lookup returns CDR1 MNHEY and CDR2 SVGEGT. The CDR3 loop spans 12 amino acids. Trimming took off 1 base at V and 6 bases at J, with 7 bases between the two ends. CDR3 nucleotides: TGTGCCAGCAGTTACTATGGCGCCGAGCAGTACTTC. This codes for CASSYYGAEQYF.

This clonotype was seen only a few times. V gene TRBV11-1 combines with J gene TRBJ2-1; TRBD2 agrees at 8 bases. The junction had 8 bases not matched to a gene; V was cut back by 3 bases and J by 7 bases. CDR1 and CDR2 from the germline V gene are SGHAT and FQDESV (reference sequence). This CDR3 comprises 15 residues. The CDR3, as DNA: TGTGCCAGCAGCTTCATAGTAGCGGGAAGGAATGAGCAGTTCTTC. It encodes CASSFIVAGRNEQFF.

The J gene is TRBJ2-2, the V gene TRBV11-2, with D possibly TRBD2 on 6 matching bases. Germline loops: CDR1 SGHAT, CDR2 FQNNGV. The CDR3 has 14 amino acids. Trimming cost V 5 bases and J 4 bases, with 11 bases left between them. The CDR3 protein is CASSPGRSTGELFF. In DNA, the CDR3 is TGTGCCAGCAGCCCAGGGAGGTCCACCGGGGAGCTGTTTTTT.

This clonotype was picked up many times. The V and J genes are TRBV7-2 and TRBJ1-2; tentatively, D is TRBD1 (5 bases). Germline CDR1 and CDR2: SGHTA and FQGNSA. V dropped 5 bases and J dropped 8 bases, with 21 bases sitting between them. The CDR3 is 15 residues long. CDR3 in DNA: TGTGCCAGCAGCAGACCGACAGAAGGAAGTAACGGCTACACCTTC. This gives the protein CASSRPTEGSNGYTF.

This clonotype turned up a few times. The chain joins TRBV4-1 to TRBJ2-3; D is uncertain. Trimming stripped 8 bases from V and 0 bases from J, with 9 bases between. Looked up from germline, CDR1 is MGHRA and CDR2 is YSYEKL. The CDR3 totals 13 residues. The CDR3 loop reads CASLGLSTDTQYF. CDR3 bases: TGCGCCAGCCTAGGGTTAAGCACAGATACGCAGTATTTT.

The sample holds a few counts of this clonotype. This may come from a read error, since a much larger clone is one base off. The genes are TRBV11-3 and TRBJ2-3; 8 bases are a match to TRBD1. V shed 5 bases, J shed 2 bases, and the junction held 3 bases outside the gene matches. The CDR3 runs 14 residues. Germline V gene data show CDR1 as SGHNT and CDR2 as YENEEA. CDR3 amino acids: CASSKDRATDTQYF. In nucleotides, the CDR3 is TGTGCCAGCAGCAAGGACAGGGCCACAGATACGCAGTATTTT.

The rearrangement uses TRBV5-1 and TRBJ2-1, with D possibly matching TRBD2 (5 bases). Trimming pared 4 bases from V and 8 bases from J, leaving 19 bases between. The CDR3 sequence is 15 residues long. Germline CDR1 and CDR2: SGHRS and YFSETQ. The CDR3: CASSPAVTEDYEQFF. CDR3 nucleotides: TGCGCCAGCAGCCCGGCGGTTACCGAGGACTATGAGCAGTTCTTC.

This clonotype occurred a few times. V and J are TRBV19 and TRBJ1-3, with D unresolved. V lost 11 bases to trimming and J lost 8 bases, with 19 bases between them. This CDR3 is 13 amino acids long. Per the germline V gene, CDR1 is LNHDA and CDR2 is SQIVND (reference sequence). CDR3 amino acids: CAVGPSNWDTIYF. The CDR3 DNA reads TGTGCCGTCGGGCCTTCGAACTGGGACACCATATATTTT.

The rearrangement links TRBV12-3 or TRBV12-4 to TRBJ2-5; weak D call: TRBD2 (6 bases). V dropped 3 bases and J dropped 2 bases, with 10 bases sitting between them. This CDR3 region has 14 residues. Here the CDR3 reads CASSFWRDQETQYF. The CDR3 coding sequence is TGTGCCAGCAGTTTCTGGCGGGATCAAGAGACCCAGTACTTC.

This clonotype occurred a few times. The chain is built from TRBV7-9 and TRBJ2-1, with D possibly TRBD2 on 5 matching bases. Germline CDR1 is SEHNR and CDR2 is FQNEAQ (reference sequence). The CDR3 extends over 13 amino acids. Trimming took 3 bases from V and 10 from J, leaving 13 bases between them. The chain's CDR3 is CASSFATSGEQFF. As DNA, the CDR3 is TGTGCCAGCAGCTTTGCCACATCGGGAGAGCAGTTCTTC.

This clonotype was seen many times. The rearrangement links TRBV11-2 to TRBJ1-5; D gene unclear. Germline V CDR1 and CDR2: SGHAT, FQNNGV. V was shortened by 5 bases and J by 1 base, with 12 bases between the two germline ends. The CDR3 length is 15 residues. Here the CDR3 reads CASSPDFGSNQPQHF. In DNA form, the CDR3 reads TGTGCCAGCAGCCCTGATTTTGGAAGCAATCAGCCCCAGCATTTT.

This clonotype occurred many times. V gene TRBV7-2 combines with J gene TRBJ1-5, with D unclear. V was clipped by 3 bases and J by 6 bases, with 9 bases between them. The germline V gene encodes CDR1 SGHTA and CDR2 FQGNSA. The CDR3 has 13 amino acids. The CDR3 is CASSFYSGQPQHF. CDR3 bases: TGTGCCAGCAGCTTCTACTCGGGTCAGCCCCAGCATTTT.

The V and J genes are TRBV7-8 and TRBJ2-1; tentatively, D is TRBD2 (5 bases). CDR3 length equals 12 residues. The V end lost 5 bases, the J end lost 15 bases, and 17 bases lay between the germline ends. Germline V lookup: CDR1 SGHVS, CDR2 FQNEAQ. This CDR3 reads CASSQTSRRWFF. CDR3 bases: TGTGCCAGCAGCCAAACGTCCCGGAGGTGGTTCTTC.

V is TRBV6-1 and J is TRBJ2-3, with D uncertain. This CDR3 region has 14 residues. Germline V lookup: CDR1 MNHNS, CDR2 SASEGT. Trimming shortened V by 8 bases and J by 4 bases, and 16 bases separated the two germline ends. In DNA, the CDR3 is TGTGCCAGCCATAACCTAGGTATCGCAGATACGCAGTATTTT. Translated: CASHNLGIADTQYF.

V gene TRBV10-3 combines with J gene TRBJ1-1; D unresolved. The V end lost 3 bases, the J end lost 0 bases, and 14 bases lay between the germline ends. Germline CDR1 is ENHRY and CDR2 is SYGVKD. CDR3 size: 16 residues. In DNA, the CDR3 is TGTGCCATCAGTGAATGGGGAGGGAGGGTGAACACTGAAGCTTTCTTT. It specifies CAISEWGGRVNTEAFF.

The V call is TRBV7-2, the J call TRBJ2-1; D unresolved. V dropped 1 base and J dropped 5 bases, with 12 bases sitting between them. Per the germline V gene, CDR1 is SGHTA and CDR2 is FQGNSA. CDR3 size: 15 residues. CDR3 in DNA: TGTGCCAGCAGCTTAGGGCCCGGCTATGACAATGAGCAGTTCTTC. This encodes CASSLGPGYDNEQFF.

The chain has TRBV20-1 and TRBJ2-7, with D possibly TRBD2 on 6 matching bases. The CDR3 has 12 amino acids. V dropped 3 bases and J dropped 4 bases, with 10 bases sitting between them. From germline, CDR1 is DFQATT and CDR2 SNEGSKA (reference sequence). The CDR3 DNA sequence: TGCAGTGCTAGGTCAGGGACTTACGAGCAGTACTTC. Its protein product is CSARSGTYEQYF.

This clonotype showed up just a few times. This chain links TRBV20-1 with TRBJ1-1; the D is unclear. The length of the CDR3 is 14 residues. Looked up from germline, CDR1 is DFQATT and CDR2 is SNEGSKA (reference sequence). Trimming pared 0 bases from V and 0 bases from J, leaving 8 bases between. CDR3 amino acids: CSARDPRMNTEAFF. In nucleotides, the CDR3 is TGCAGTGCTAGAGATCCCCGCATGAACACTGAAGCTTTCTTT.

The sample holds a few counts of this clonotype. The rearrangement links TRBV12-3 or TRBV12-4 to TRBJ2-3; D may be TRBD2 (5 bases). Deletions cut 3 bases from V and 1 base from J, with 11 bases between. There are 15 residues in the CDR3. The CDR3 reads CASSLWGVGTDTQYF. The CDR3, as DNA: TGTGCCAGCAGTTTGTGGGGAGTGGGCACAGATACGCAGTATTTT.

This clonotype showed up just a few times. The V and J genes are TRBV29-1 and TRBJ1-5, with D unresolved. Per the germline V gene, CDR1 is SQVTM and CDR2 is ANQGSEA. The CDR3 is 13 residues long. The V gene lost 4 bases and the J gene lost 5 bases, with 12 bases spanning the gap. The CDR3 loop reads CSVADGGHQPQHF. Here the CDR3 DNA reads TGCAGCGTTGCAGACGGCGGCCATCAGCCCCAGCATTTT.

The CDR3 DNA reads TGTGCCAGCAGAGAGGGGGTCGGCTATGGCTACACCTTC. The encoded protein is CASREGVGYGYTF. This sequence joins TRBV11-3 and TRBJ1-2, with a possible D match to TRBD1 (6 bases). V lost 6 bases and J 4 bases, leaving 12 bases between the germline ends. The V gene's germline CDR1 is SGHNT and CDR2 YENEEA. There are 13 residues in the CDR3.